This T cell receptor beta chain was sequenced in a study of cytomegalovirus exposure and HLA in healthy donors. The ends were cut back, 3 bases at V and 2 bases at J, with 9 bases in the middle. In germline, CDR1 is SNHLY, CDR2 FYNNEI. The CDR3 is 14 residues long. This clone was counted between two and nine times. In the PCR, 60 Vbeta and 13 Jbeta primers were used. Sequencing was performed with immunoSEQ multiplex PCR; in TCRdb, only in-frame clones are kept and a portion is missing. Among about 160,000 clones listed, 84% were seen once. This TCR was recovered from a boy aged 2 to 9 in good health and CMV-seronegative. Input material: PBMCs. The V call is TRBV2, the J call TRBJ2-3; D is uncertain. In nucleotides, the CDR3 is TGTGCCAGCAGTGAGGAACAGCCCACAGATACGCAGTATTTT. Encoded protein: CASSEEQPTDTQYF.